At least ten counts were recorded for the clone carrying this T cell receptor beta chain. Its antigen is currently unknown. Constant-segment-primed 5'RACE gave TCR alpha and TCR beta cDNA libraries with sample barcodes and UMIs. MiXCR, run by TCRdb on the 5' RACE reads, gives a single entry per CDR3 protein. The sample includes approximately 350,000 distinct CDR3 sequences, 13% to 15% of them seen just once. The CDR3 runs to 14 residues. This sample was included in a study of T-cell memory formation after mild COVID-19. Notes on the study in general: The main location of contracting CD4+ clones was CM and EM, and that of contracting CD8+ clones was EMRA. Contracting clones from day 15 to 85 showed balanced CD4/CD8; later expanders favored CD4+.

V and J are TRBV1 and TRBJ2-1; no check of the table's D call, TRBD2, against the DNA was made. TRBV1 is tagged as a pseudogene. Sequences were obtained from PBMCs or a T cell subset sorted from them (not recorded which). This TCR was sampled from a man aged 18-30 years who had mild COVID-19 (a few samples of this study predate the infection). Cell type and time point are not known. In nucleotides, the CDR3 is TGCACCAGCAGCCTGGGGACTCCGGTCGAGGGGCAGTTCTTC. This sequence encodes CTSSLGTPVEGQFF.